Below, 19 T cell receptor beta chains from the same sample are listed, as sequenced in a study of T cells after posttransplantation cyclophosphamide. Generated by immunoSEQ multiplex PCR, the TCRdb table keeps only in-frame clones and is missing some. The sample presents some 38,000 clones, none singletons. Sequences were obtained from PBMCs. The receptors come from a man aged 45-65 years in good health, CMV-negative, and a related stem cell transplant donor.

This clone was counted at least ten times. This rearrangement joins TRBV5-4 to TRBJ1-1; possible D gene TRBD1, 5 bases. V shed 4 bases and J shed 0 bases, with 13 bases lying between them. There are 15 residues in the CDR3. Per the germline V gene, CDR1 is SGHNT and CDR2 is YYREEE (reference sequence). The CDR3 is CASSVALQVNTEAFF. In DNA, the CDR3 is TGTGCCAGCAGCGTCGCTTTACAGGTGAACACTGAAGCTTTCTTT.

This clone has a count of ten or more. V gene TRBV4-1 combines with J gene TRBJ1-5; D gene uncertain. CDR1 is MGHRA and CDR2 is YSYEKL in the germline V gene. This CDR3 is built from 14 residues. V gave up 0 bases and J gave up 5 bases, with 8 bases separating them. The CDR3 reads CASSQDRTYQPQHF. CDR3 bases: TGCGCCAGCAGCCAAGATCGGACTTATCAGCCCCAGCATTTT.

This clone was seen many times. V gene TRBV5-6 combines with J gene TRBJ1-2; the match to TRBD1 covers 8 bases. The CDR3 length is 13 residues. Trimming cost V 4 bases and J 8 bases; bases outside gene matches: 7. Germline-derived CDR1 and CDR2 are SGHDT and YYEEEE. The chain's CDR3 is CASSTDRGQGYTF. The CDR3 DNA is TGTGCCAGCAGCACCGACAGGGGCCAGGGCTACACCTTC.

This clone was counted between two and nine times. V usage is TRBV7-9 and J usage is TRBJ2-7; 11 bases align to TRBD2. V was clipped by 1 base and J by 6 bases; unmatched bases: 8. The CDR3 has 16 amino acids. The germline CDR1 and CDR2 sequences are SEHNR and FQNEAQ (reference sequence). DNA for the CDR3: TGTGCCAGCAGCTTAGGGTTAGCGGGAGGGCAGTCCGAGCAGTACTTC. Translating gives CASSLGLAGGQSEQYF.

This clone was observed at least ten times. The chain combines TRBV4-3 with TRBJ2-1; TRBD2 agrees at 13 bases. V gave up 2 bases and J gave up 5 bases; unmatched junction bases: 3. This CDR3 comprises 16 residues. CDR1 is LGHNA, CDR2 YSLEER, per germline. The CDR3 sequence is CASSQYGLAGDNEQFF. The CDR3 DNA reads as TGCGCCAGCAGCCAATACGGACTAGCGGGGGACAATGAGCAGTTCTTC.

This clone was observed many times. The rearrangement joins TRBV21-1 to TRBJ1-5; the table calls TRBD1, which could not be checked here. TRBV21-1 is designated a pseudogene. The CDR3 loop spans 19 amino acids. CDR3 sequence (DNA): TGTGCCAGCAGCAAAGGAAGATTTGGATGCAGGTATAGCAATCAGCCCCAGCATTTT. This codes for CASSKGRFGCRYSNQPQHF.

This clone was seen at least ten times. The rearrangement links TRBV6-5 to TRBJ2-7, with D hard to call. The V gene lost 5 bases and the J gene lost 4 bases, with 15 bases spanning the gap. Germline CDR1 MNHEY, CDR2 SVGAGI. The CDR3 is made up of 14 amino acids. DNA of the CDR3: TGTGCCAGCAGTCTTCTAGGCACCGTTTACGAGCAGTACTTC. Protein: CASSLLGTVYEQYF.

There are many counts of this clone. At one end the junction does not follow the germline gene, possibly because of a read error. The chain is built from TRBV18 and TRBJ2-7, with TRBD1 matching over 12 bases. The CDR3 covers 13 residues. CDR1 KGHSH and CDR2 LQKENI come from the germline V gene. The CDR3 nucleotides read TGTGCCAGCTCACCCGGGACAGGGGGCTCCCAGTCCTTC. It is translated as CASSPGTGGSQSF. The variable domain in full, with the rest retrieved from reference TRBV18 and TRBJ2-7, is NAGVMQNPRHLVRRRGQEARLRCSPMKGHSHVYWYRQLPEEGLKFMVYLQKENIIDESGMPKERFSAEFPKEGPSILRIQQVVRGDSAAYFCASSPGTGGSQSFGPGTRLTVT.

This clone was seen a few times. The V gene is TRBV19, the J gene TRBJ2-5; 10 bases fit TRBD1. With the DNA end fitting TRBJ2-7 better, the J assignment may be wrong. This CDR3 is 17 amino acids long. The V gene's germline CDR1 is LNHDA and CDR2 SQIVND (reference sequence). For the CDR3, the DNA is TGTGCCAGTAGTATAGATTGGGGACAGGGGATCTCCTACGAGCAGTACTTC. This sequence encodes CASSIDWGQGISYEQYF.

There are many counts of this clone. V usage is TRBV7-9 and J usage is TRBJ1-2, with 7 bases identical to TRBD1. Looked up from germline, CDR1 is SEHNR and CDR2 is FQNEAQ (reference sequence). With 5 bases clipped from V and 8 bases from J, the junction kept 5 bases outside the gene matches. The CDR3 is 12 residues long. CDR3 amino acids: CASSRQGRGYTF. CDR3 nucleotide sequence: TGTGCCAGCAGCCGACAGGGCCGGGGCTACACCTTC.

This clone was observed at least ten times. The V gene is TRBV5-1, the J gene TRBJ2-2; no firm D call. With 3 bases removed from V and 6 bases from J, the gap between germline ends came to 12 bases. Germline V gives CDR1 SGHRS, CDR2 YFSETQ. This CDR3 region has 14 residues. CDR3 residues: CASSSYEPAGELFF. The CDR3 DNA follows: TGCGCCAGCAGCTCCTACGAGCCGGCCGGGGAGCTGTTTTTT.

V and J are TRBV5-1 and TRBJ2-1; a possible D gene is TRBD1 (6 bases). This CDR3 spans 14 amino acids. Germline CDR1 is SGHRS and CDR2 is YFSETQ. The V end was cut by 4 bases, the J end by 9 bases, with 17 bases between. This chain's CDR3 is CASSALQGQAEQFF. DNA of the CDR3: TGCGCCAGCAGCGCGCTACAGGGCCAGGCTGAGCAGTTCTTC. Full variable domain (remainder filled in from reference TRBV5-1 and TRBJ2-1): KAGVTQTPRYLIKTRGQQVTLSCSPISGHRSVSWYQQTPGQGLQFLFEYFSETQRNKGNFPGRFSGRQFSNSRSEMNVSTLELGDSALYLCASSALQGQAEQFFGPGTRLTVL.

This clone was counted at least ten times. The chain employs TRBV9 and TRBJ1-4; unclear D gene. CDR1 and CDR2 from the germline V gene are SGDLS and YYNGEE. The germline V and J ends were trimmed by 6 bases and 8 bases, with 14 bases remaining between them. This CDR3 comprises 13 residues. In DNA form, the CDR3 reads TGTGCCAGCAACCGTGGGTCAGGCGAAAAACTGTTTTTT. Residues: CASNRGSGEKLFF.

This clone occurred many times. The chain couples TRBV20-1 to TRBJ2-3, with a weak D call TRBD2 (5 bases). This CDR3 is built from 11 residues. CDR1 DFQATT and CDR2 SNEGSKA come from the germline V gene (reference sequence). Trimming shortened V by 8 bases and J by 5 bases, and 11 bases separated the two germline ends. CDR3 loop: CSTNAGDTQYF. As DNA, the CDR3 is TGCAGTACTAACGCGGGAGATACGCAGTATTTT.

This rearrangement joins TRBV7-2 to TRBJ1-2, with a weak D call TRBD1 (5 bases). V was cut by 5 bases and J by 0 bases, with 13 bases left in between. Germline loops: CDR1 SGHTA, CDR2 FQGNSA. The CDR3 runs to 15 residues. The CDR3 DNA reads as TGTGCCAGCAGCCTCCAACAGGCGCCTAACTATGGCTACACCTTC. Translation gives CASSLQQAPNYGYTF.

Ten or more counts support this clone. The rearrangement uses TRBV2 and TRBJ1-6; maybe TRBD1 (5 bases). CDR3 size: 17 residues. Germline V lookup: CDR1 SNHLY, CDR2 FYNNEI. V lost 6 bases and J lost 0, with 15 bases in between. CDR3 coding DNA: TGTGCCAGCAGGGACCAGACAGTGAGCTCCTATAATTCACCCCTCCACTTT. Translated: CASRDQTVSSYNSPLHF.

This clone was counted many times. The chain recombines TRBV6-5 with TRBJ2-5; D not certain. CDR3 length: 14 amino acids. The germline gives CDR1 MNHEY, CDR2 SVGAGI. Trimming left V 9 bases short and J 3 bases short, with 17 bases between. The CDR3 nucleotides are TGTGCCAGTGGCACCCCAAGTCGAAAAGAGACCCAGTACTTC. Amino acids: CASGTPSRKETQYF.

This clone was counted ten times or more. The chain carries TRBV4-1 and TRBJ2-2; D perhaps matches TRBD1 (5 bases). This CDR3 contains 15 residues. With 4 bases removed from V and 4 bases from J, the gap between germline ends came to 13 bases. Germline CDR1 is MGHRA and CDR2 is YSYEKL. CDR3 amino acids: CASSRQGTGTGELFF. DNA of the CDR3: TGCGCCAGCAGCCGGCAGGGTACGGGCACCGGGGAGCTGTTTTTT.

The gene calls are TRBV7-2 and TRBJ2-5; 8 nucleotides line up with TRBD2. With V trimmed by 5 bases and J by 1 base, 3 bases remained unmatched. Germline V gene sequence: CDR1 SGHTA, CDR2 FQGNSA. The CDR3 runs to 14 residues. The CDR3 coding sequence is TGTGCCAGCAGCCCGGGGGGGGCCCAAGAGACCCAGTACTTC. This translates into CASSPGGAQETQYF.